Shown below are 2 T cell receptor beta chains from a single sample sequenced in a study of post-analysis software for immune sequencing data. No antigens are known for them. The study's findings and limits: Five TRBV segments, including TRBV5-6, TRBV5-1 and TRBV20-1, were more frequent in patients than controls.

Incorporated into the TCR beta cDNA libraries were unique molecular identifiers, which served to reduce PCR and sequencing biases. TCRdb ran MiXCR on the PCR reads and lists one entry per CDR3 protein. This sample has 750,000 to 950,000 distinct CDR3 sequences, with approximately 53% found just once. The material sequenced was blood. The receptors come from a girl under 18 with multiple sclerosis.

This clonotype was observed a few times. V is TRBV6-5 and J is TRBJ2-7, with no clear D. Trimming took 7 bases from V and 3 from J, leaving 13 bases between them. Germline CDR1 reads MNHEY; CDR2 reads SVGAGI. The CDR3 is made up of 13 amino acids. CDR3 amino acids: CASNGVKSYEQYF. CDR3 nucleotides: TGTGCCAGCAATGGGGTCAAGAGCTACGAGCAGTACTTC.

The chain recombines TRBV12-3 or TRBV12-4 with TRBJ2-3, with 12 bases matching TRBD2. The CDR3 consists of 17 residues. The V segment lost 5 bases and the J segment 4 bases; nucleotides outside the gene matches: 10. CDR3 DNA: TGTGCCAGCAGTATTTACGGGACTAGCGGGTCGGCAGATACGCAGTATTTT. Its translation: CASSIYGTSGSADTQYF.